The 4 T cell receptor beta chains reported below all come from one sample, sequenced in a study of shared clonotypes between healthy human individuals. Method: immunoSEQ multiplex PCR; TCRdb's copy keeps in-frame clones and lacks some. The sample lists 900,000 to 1,200,000 clones, 75% to 80% occurring once. The sample comprised memory CD4+ T cells from PBMCs. Subset specified: CD45RA-negative fraction. The origin of the receptors is a man younger than 35 in good health. Some clones in this sample may be carry-over from other donors' samples.

The table lists this clone with many counts. Other DNA sequences in this specimen translate into the identical CDR3. V and J are TRBV30 and TRBJ2-3; tentatively, D is TRBD2 (6 bases). Germline V gene sequence: CDR1 GTSNPN, CDR2 SVGIG (reference sequence). V was pared by 5 bases and J by 3 bases, with 18 bases between. CDR3 length: 15 residues. For the CDR3, the DNA is TGTGCCTGGGGTCGGGCGGGAAGAGGAACAGATACGCAGTATTTT. It yields the protein CAWGRAGRGTDTQYF.

This clone has just a few counts. The chain carries TRBV5-1 and TRBJ1-1; perhaps TRBD1 as D (5 bases). Germline V CDR1 and CDR2: SGHRS, YFSETQ. This CDR3 has 15 residues. The V end lost 6 bases, the J end lost 1 base, and 16 bases lay between the germline ends. The CDR3 DNA reads TGCGCCAGCAATAGACTACCAAGGGGGAACACTGAAGCTTTCTTT. Translation: CASNRLPRGNTEAFF.

V and J are TRBV5-4 and TRBJ1-2; D is unclear. The CDR3 runs to 15 residues. V gave up 0 bases and J gave up 0 bases, with 9 bases separating them. The germline gives CDR1 SGHNT, CDR2 YYREEE (reference sequence). CDR3 sequence (DNA): TGTGCCAGCAGCTTGGGTCTTACAGCTAACTATGGCTACACCTTC. Protein product: CASSLGLTANYGYTF.

The rearrangement links TRBV28 to TRBJ1-2; D is unresolved. Looked up from germline, CDR1 is MDHEN and CDR2 is SYDVKM. This CDR3 has 14 amino acids. Deletions cut 4 bases from V and 8 bases from J, with 17 bases between. CDR3 DNA sequence: TGTGCCAGCAGTTCCCCTGCGTTACCACTGGGCTACACCTTC. This sequence encodes CASSSPALPLGYTF.